This T cell receptor (beta chain) was obtained from a study of T cell repertoires in cytomegalovirus infection. The study's findings and limits: Summed public TCR beta family frequency identified CMV carriers bearing the relevant HLA.

This clonotype was counted a few times. Its antigen is undetermined. The germline CDR1 and CDR2 sequences are SGHNT and YYREEE (reference sequence). V lost 4 bases and J lost 0; bases outside the gene matches: 12. CDR3 length equals 19 residues. One entry per CDR3 protein, called by TCRdb with MiXCR from the reads. The sample includes 480,000 or so distinct CDR3 sequences, around 10% seen only once; the top ten take roughly 10%. This clonotype originated in a human donor in good health (CMV status not recorded). Some clones in this sample may be carry-over from other donors' samples. The chain couples TRBV5-4 to TRBJ2-3, with 12 positions matching TRBD2. The sample comprised PBMCs. CDR3 DNA sequence: TGTGCCAGCAGCCTGGGTACTAGCGGGGGGTCCCTTAGCACAGATACGCAGTATTTT. It translates to CASSLGTSGGSLSTDTQYF.